This T cell receptor (beta chain) stems from a study of a mutant IDH1 vaccine in newly diagnosed glioma (TCRdb year 2021). Looking at the study overall: Vaccination began 4-6 weeks after radiotherapy alone, or alongside temozolomide cycles in the chemotherapy-containing groups. The roughly 34 treated patients were around 60% male and roughly 40% female, with a mean age of about 38 years. Prior to enrollment, standard therapy consisting of radiotherapy alone, temozolomide alone, or radiochemotherapy with temozolomide had been administered to patients, with the combination being received by most patients. The week-35 safety follow-up took place at visit V12, and the week-47 end of study took place at visit V13. Peripheral blood samples were drawn at six visits, namely V03 (baseline), V05, V07, V10, V12 and V13. For exploratory analyses, about two dozen treated patients had longitudinal TCRB deep sequencing done wherever samples were available.

Library method: the immunoSEQ multiplex PCR assay. Rearranged TCR beta chain sequences were amplified with the hsTCRB Kit following the manufacturer's protocol. TCRB libraries were sequenced on an Illumina MiSeq. The authors' analysis ran thus. The proprietary platform of the kit vendor was used for demultiplexing, trimming and gene mapping. What TCRdb holds here is the immuneACCESS table cut down to in-frame rearrangements. Part of the clones is not present; checked against another copy, under half of the missing clones reflect an unresolved V gene, and the others are unexplained. V, J and clone size derive from that table, while D and trimming were established from the DNA sequence. The sample profile shows 50,000 to 70,000 clones; about nine tenths of them were found once. The biggest ten clones account for around 1.7% of the sample. The time point tag for this specimen amounts to: week 35, safety follow-up. Each vaccine dose was 300 ug of a 20-mer mutant IDH1 peptide in Montanide, given subcutaneously with topical imiquimod. Patients were given eight vaccinations, in weeks 1, 3, 5, 7, 11, 15, 19 and 23, which matched visits V03 through V10. All donors had newly diagnosed IDH1-mutant astrocytomas of WHO grade 3 or 4 that showed loss of nuclear ATRX. The samples were drawn from NOA16, a multicentre, single-arm, open-label phase I trial in Germany that tested a mutant IDH1 peptide vaccine in humans for the first time. Genomic DNA for TCRB sequencing was extracted from EDTA blood using the DNeasy Blood and Tissue Kit.

The CDR3 covers 14 residues, taking in both the cysteine and the phenylalanine. CDR3 DNA only is kept here, 42 bases in frame from base 1. V is pruned by 8 bases and J by 0 bases, leaving 3 bases of the junction without a gene match. The germline V gene (reference sequence) sets CDR1 to SEHNR and CDR2 to FQNEAQ. About this clone: Its recognized antigen is unknown. No qualities accompany the bases; no much larger clone lies one base away.

The study at large found these results: It was noted by the authors that analyses of patient blood samples could not be reproduced owing to sample limitations. Selection of PBMC samples for TCRB deep sequencing was based on availability. Changes in the top peripheral T cell clonotypes picked up by TCRB sequencing did not appear to be linked to pseudoprogression. Across multiple MHC alleles, vaccine-induced immune responses were seen in 85% to 95% of patients.

The rearranged chain carries TRBV7-9 and TRBJ2-3, with 9 bases in between that match TRBD2. Sequences were derived from PBMCs, sampled from a glioma patient whose treatment included an IDH1 peptide vaccine. This receptor was obtained from a man aged 35-49 years with glioma. The DNA reads as follows: TGTGCCAGCCTAACTAGCGGGAGCACAGATACGCAGTATTTT. This yields the protein CASLTSGSTDTQYF.